Listed below are T cell receptor beta chains from one sample, sequenced in a study of tumor-infiltrating lymphocytes in primary liver carcinoma. TCRdb processed the multiplex PCR reads anew with MiXCR; each CDR3 protein has one entry. The data contain around 190,000 distinct CDR3 sequences, 85% of them singletons. Sequenced sample: tumor tissue from primary liver carcinoma. These receptors were obtained from a man between 35 and 55 years old with primary liver carcinoma and hepatitis B virus infection. Each CDR3 is given with its conserved first and last residue. Fields, in order: J gene, V gene, clone size, D gene, CDR3 protein, CDR3 DNA. A D gene is named only where the DNA matches it firmly. Size is omitted from some rows. Given values are once, few, many or a class for expanded clones.

TRBJ2-7,TRBV6-5,-,-,CTSSYRTSGRGDREQYF,TGTACCAGCAGTTACCGGACTAGTGGGAGGGGGGACCGAGAACAGTACTTC
TRBJ2-2,TRBV4-1,-,TRBD1,CANSAGTGGDTWELFF,TGCGCCAACAGCGCCGGGACAGGGGGCGATACCTGGGAGCTGTTTTTT
TRBJ2-7,TRBV28,-,-,CVSSFTRASYEQYF,TGTGTCAGCAGTTTTACAAGGGCCTCCTACGAGCAGTACTTC
TRBJ2-6,TRBV11-2,-,TRBD1,CANSMGGDRGISLSGANVQTF,TGTGCCAACAGCATGGGGGGAGACAGGGGCATTTCCCTCTCTGGGGCTAACGTCCAGACTTTC
TRBJ2-2,TRBV24-1,-,-,CATNPIGTNTGGLFF,TGTGCCACCAATCCTATAGGGACGAACACCGGGGGGCTGTTTTTT
TRBJ2-7,TRBV7-3,once,-,CASSSDHEQYF,TGTGCCAGCAGCAGCGATCACGAGCAGTACTTC
TRBJ2-7,TRBV11-2,once,-,CASSPGGFEHYF,TGTGCCAGCAGTCCCGGGGGCTTCGAGCACTATTTC
TRBJ1-1,TRBV30,-,TRBD1,CASSGQGAVSTEAFF,TGTGCCTCGAGTGGCCAGGGGGCGGTGAGCACTGAAGCCTTCTTT
TRBJ2-6,TRBV6-5,-,-,CAGRYMGSGANVLTF,TGTGCCGGCAGATACATGGGCTCTGGGGCCAACGTCCTGACTTTC
TRBJ1-1,TRBV6-6,-,-,CACSRAALLYTEAFF,TGTGCCTGCAGCCGGGCGGCACTCCTCTACACTGAAGCTTTCTTT
TRBJ1-1,TRBV4-1,once,-,CASSRDPRADEAFF,TGCGCCAGCAGCCGAGACCCGCGGGCGGATGAAGCTTTCTTT
TRBJ2-5,TRBV12-3/TRBV12-4,few,-,CAISFSVQRVQETQYF,TGTGCCATCAGTTTTTCGGTGCAACGAGTCCAAGAGACGCAGTACTTC
TRBJ2-5,TRBV12-3/TRBV12-4,-,-,CASSSGTRDQEIQYF,TGTGCCAGCAGTTCCGGGACAAGGGACCAAGAGATCCAGTACTTC
TRBJ2-3,TRBV11-2,-,TRBD2,CACSSPGLAGVNVQYF,TGTGCCTGCAGTTCCCCGGGACTAGCGGGAGTGAATGTGCAGTATTTT
TRBJ2-7,TRBV10-3,-,TRBD2,CAISESTCSGVPYEQYF,TGTGCCATCAGTGAGTCGACATGTAGCGGGGTACCCTACGAGCAATACTTC
TRBJ2-3,TRBV5-5,many,-,CASSLEWGADTQYF,TGTGCCAGCAGCTTGGAGTGGGGGGCAGATACGCAGTATTTT
TRBJ2-2,TRBV5-5,-,-,CTSRLHTGELFF,TGTACCAGCAGACTCCACACTGGGGAGCTGTTTTTT
TRBJ1-2,TRBV11-2,-,-,CVGSLDSVAYSRGFTF,TGTGTCGGCAGCTTAGATTCGGTAGCCTATTCTCGAGGCTTCACCTTC
TRBJ2-5,TRBV7-8,-,-,CAGSQVLTSQETQYF,TGTGCCGGCAGCCAAGTACTAACCTCCCAAGAGACCCAGTACTTC
TRBJ2-1,TRBV11-2,once,-,CASSLENYNEQSF,TGTGCCAGCAGCCTAGAGAACTATAATGAGCAGTCCTTC
TRBJ2-7,TRBV6-5,-,TRBD2,CASSYPGTSGYEQYF,TGTGCCAGCAGTTACCCCGGGACTAGCGGATACGAGCAATACTTC
TRBJ2-1,TRBV6-6,-,TRBD1,CASSSQGQGTYNGQFF,TGTGCCAGCAGCTCACAGGGACAGGGTACCTACAATGGGCAGTTCTTC
TRBJ1-5,TRBV29-1,-,-,CSFVEGGSGDTQHF,TGCAGTTTCGTAGAGGGAGGTAGTGGTGATACGCAGCATTTT
TRBJ2-1,TRBV14,-,-,CASSAVTGSVNNEQFF,TGTGCCAGCAGTGCCGTGACGGGATCGGTAAACAATGAGCAGTTCTTC
TRBJ2-7,TRBV6-5,-,TRBD2,CTISAHLLAGTSVYDQYF,TGTACCATCAGTGCCCATCTACTAGCCGGGACTAGCGTGTACGACCAGTACTTC
TRBJ2-1,TRBV6-2/TRBV6-3,-,-,CASIYQFGNEQLF,TGTGCCAGCATTTACCAGTTCGGCAATGAGCAGTTGTTC
TRBJ2-3,TRBV29-1,-,TRBD1,CSVGGTGQGNTNTQYF,TGCAGCGTTGGGGGGACCGGACAGGGTAATACAAATACACAGTATTTT
TRBJ2-1,TRBV11-2,-,TRBD2,CANNLGGEQFF,TGTGCCAATAACTTGGGGGGGGAGCAGTTCTTC
TRBJ1-1,TRBV6-5,-,-,CAGSPPTGAVGIPEAFF,TGTGCCGGCAGTCCCCCCACGGGGGCGGTAGGTATCCCTGAAGCTTTCTTT
TRBJ2-7,TRBV5-5,-,-,CASSPRVAGSYKQYF,TGTGCCAGCAGCCCCCGTGTGGCTGGCTCCTACAAGCAGTACTTC
TRBJ1-2,TRBV6-5,-,TRBD1,CASSKTGEDDYTF,TGTGCCAGCAGTAAAACAGGGGAAGACGACTACACCTTC
TRBJ2-7,TRBV5-5,-,-,CTSSPLDLSYEQYF,TGTACCAGCAGTCCGCTAGACTTATCCTACGAGCAGTACTTC
TRBJ1-1,TRBV6-2/TRBV6-3,-,-,CASSYGLNTEACF,TGTGCCAGCAGCTACGGTCTGAACACTGAAGCTTGCTTT
TRBJ2-7,TRBV10-2,-,TRBD1,CARGTGGYEQYF,TGCGCCAGAGGTACAGGGGGATACGAGCAGTACTTC
TRBJ2-2,TRBV11-2,-,-,CASSADSNTGELFF,TGTGCCAGCAGCGCAGACTCGAACACCGGGGAGTTGTTTTTT
TRBJ1-6,TRBV7-9,many,TRBD1,CASSPGTVNSPLHF,TGTGCCAGCAGCCCTGGGACAGTTAATTCACCCCTCCACTTT
TRBJ2-7,TRBV20-1,-,TRBD1,CNAQDRENKQYF,TGCAATGCTCAAGACAGGGAAAACAAGCAGTACTTC
TRBJ1-4,TRBV11-2,-,-,CASSLGHGAEKLFF,TGCGCCAGCAGCCTCGGACATGGGGCGGAAAAACTGTTTTTT
TRBJ2-1,TRBV6-1,-,-,CASWVKGVSYNEQFF,TGTGCCAGCTGGGTCAAAGGAGTGTCCTACAATGAGCAGTTCTTC
TRBJ1-1,TRBV6-1,-,TRBD1,CTSSSGQDGGTEAFF,TGTACCAGCTCCTCTGGACAGGACGGGGGCACTGAAGCTTTCTTC
TRBJ2-3,TRBV6-5,-,-,CASRVGGLVTHTQYF,TGTGCCAGCAGGGTCGGGGGACTTGTTACGCATACGCAGTATTTT
TRBJ1-5,TRBV2,-,-,CASWAGGGQPQHF,TGTGCCAGCTGGGCGGGGGGAGGTCAGCCCCAGCATTTT
TRBJ1-2,TRBV6-6,many,-,CASSYWRQDGYTF,TGTGCCAGCAGTTATTGGAGGCAGGATGGCTACACCTTC
TRBJ2-2,TRBV4-3,-,-,CASSQAPWGVGGPGEMFF,TGCGCCAGCAGCCAAGCCCCTTGGGGAGTGGGGGGGCCCGGGGAGATGTTTTTT
TRBJ1-1,TRBV29-1,few,-,CSMGDTGAFF,TGCAGCATGGGGGACACTGGAGCTTTCTTT
TRBJ2-5,TRBV11-3,-,TRBD2,CASSTGTSGGGETQYF,TGTGCCAGCAGCACAGGGACTAGCGGCGGTGGGGAGACCCAGTACTTC
TRBJ2-1,TRBV10-3,-,-,CAIRPCQGNDEQFF,TGTGCCATCAGACCGTGCCAGGGGAACGATGAGCAGTTCTTC
TRBJ2-1,TRBV4-3,-,TRBD2,CASSQDLAGASYNGRLF,TGCGCCAGCAGCCAGGACCTAGCGGGAGCTTCCTACAATGGGCGGTTATTC
TRBJ2-2,TRBV29-1,-,-,CSALTNVANSGELFF,TGCAGCGCTCTTACTAACGTGGCGAACAGCGGGGAGCTGTTTTTT
TRBJ2-5,TRBV10-3,-,-,CANSNRGRETQYF,TGTGCCAATAGTAACCGAGGACGAGAGACCCAGTACTTC
TRBJ2-1,TRBV6-6,many,-,CASSYSEETGDEQFF,TGTGCCAGCAGTTACTCTGAAGAGACGGGAGATGAGCAGTTCTTC
TRBJ2-1,TRBV30,once,-,CAWSPSVNNAQFF,TGTGCCTGGAGTCCCAGCGTAAACAATGCGCAGTTCTTC
TRBJ1-6,TRBV4-3,-,TRBD1,CASNFWDRGRNSPLHF,TGCGCCAGCAACTTCTGGGACAGGGGAAGGAATTCACCCCTACACTTT
TRBJ2-2,TRBV6-2/TRBV6-3,-,TRBD2,CVRSDIVIRLANTGELLF,TGTGTCAGGAGCGACATAGTGATTCGACTAGCCAACACCGGGGAGCTATTATTT